The clone carrying this T cell receptor beta chain was counted a few times. What it recognizes is unknown. With 60 Vbeta and 13 Jbeta primers, the PCR was carried out. Source study methods: The count from a later analysis was roughly 80 million unique TCR beta chains, about 10 million of them shared. Libraries were prepared by immunoSEQ multiplex PCR; TCRdb keeps only in-frame clonotypes and omits some of them. V and J calls and clone size are copied from that table; D and trimming were computed from the DNA. The data hold more than 100,000 clones, with around 74% observed a single time. This specimen belongs to a study of cytomegalovirus exposure and HLA in healthy donors. Across the whole study: Genotyping showed around four fifths of approximately 430 donors falling in the Caucasian-associated ancestry cluster.

Trimming stripped 7 bases from V and 6 bases from J, with 9 bases between. Germline V gene sequence: CDR1 SGHRS, CDR2 YFSETQ. The CDR3 has 11 amino acids. Study-wide results and limits: Previous analysis showed most TCR beta V segments were productive about 87% or about 30% of the time.

The chain links TRBV5-1 to TRBJ2-3; no clear D. Input material: PBMCs. This TCR was sampled from a woman aged 45 to 65 in good health and CMV-seropositive. CDR3 sequence (DNA): TGCGCCAGCGGGCCAACCGATACGCAGTATTTT. Translating gives CASGPTDTQYF. The whole variable domain, filled in from reference TRBV5-1 and TRBJ2-3, reads KAGVTQTPRYLIKTRGQQVTLSCSPISGHRSVSWYQQTPGQGLQFLFEYFSETQRNKGNFPGRFSGRQFSNSRSEMNVSTLELGDSALYLCASGPTDTQYFGPGTRLTVL.